The clone carrying this T cell receptor (beta chain) appeared a few times. The germline CDR1 and CDR2 sequences are SNHLY and FYNNEI. The CDR3 extends over 15 amino acids. The V and J ends lost 10 bases and 6 bases, in that order; junction bases with no gene match: 10. The entry originates in a study of blood T cell repertoires in COVID-19. Study background: Collection of acute and convalescent COVID-19 samples took place in the United States, Italy and Spain. PBMCs, B-cell-depleted T cells, or T cells provided the cDNA or gDNA that made up the material.

As originally analysed: Estimation of nucleated cell counts relied on the amplification of reference gene primers. This table comes from immunoSEQ multiplex PCR, and its TCRdb copy is limited to in-frame clones, with some not included. V and J calls and clone size are those listed in that table; D and trimming were worked out from the DNA. The sample holds fewer than 55,000 clones, approximately 85% seen once. This receptor was identified in a woman aged 60-70 years with acute or convalescent COVID-19. This chain uses TRBV2 with TRBJ2-3; the match to TRBD2 covers 13 bases. Material: peripheral blood. CDR3 sequence: CAIPRTSGSPDTQYF. The CDR3, as DNA: TGTGCCATCCCCCGGACTAGCGGGAGCCCTGATACGCAGTATTTT.